Listed below are T cell receptor beta chains from one sample, sequenced in a study of blood T cell repertoires in COVID-19. Clones were sequenced by immunoSEQ multiplex PCR, and TCRdb holds only the in-frame ones, with some missing. Of 250,000 to 350,000 clones in the sample, 89% are singletons; the top ten hold 0.94%. The sample consisted of peripheral blood. Receptor source: a woman between 35 and 50 years old who had recovered from COVID-19. Both conserved end residues are trimmed from each CDR3. Expanded clones are given a class, and other clones once, few, many or no size at all.

CDR3aa	v_gene	abundance
ATSNSGSSYEQY	TRBV15	-
ASSLGSSRETQY	TRBV5-5	-
ASSVRQGANNEQF	TRBV7-8	-
AWGPTGDTQY	TRBV30	-
ASSPYRYGTQY	TRBV7-6	-
AWILNGETQY	TRBV30	-
ASSAGTGYGYT	TRBV3-1/TRBV3-2	-
ASSSVAILTGELF	TRBV7-2	-
ASSPPAGLNTEAF	TRBV18	-
ASSQLTSGSQGRTDTQY	TRBV4-2	-
ATSRGDSNTGELF	TRBV15	-
ASRALGVNPGELF	TRBV27	-
ASRPDRVVGELF	TRBV28	-
AWSEGQYRNTIY	TRBV30	-
ASSQERLDTGELF	TRBV4-1	once
ASSLGAGYSYEQY	TRBV7-9	-
ATRPDKNTEAF	TRBV15	-
ASSHATGIPYEQY	TRBV6-2/TRBV6-3	-
ASSQNRDTEAF	TRBV3-1/TRBV3-2	-
ATTSGSTDTQY	TRBV10-3	-
ASSASRLAGVVGELF	TRBV7-2	-
ASSSAGEETGELF	TRBV27	-
ASSPSSGTGNEQF	TRBV5-1	-
ASSIGAEGSNQPQH	TRBV19	-
ASSSQRDTPLH	TRBV19	-
ASSLYQGPGELF	TRBV6-5	few
ASSQPGQGSETQY	TRBV18	-
AGDTGTTTDTQY	TRBV2	-
ASSLATGEADTQY	TRBV5-1	-
ASSRNRGPGELF	TRBV28	-
AWSVRGGETQY	TRBV30	-
ASSTTSGSTDTQY	TRBV6-4	once
ASSNSGTGLYEQY	TRBV27	-
AGGQGGTEAF	TRBV30	once
ASSIGGTDYGYT	TRBV19	-
ASSFPGTPERLADTQY	TRBV28	few
ASSLRGVDEQY	TRBV12-3/TRBV12-4	-
ASEWEGVQETQY	TRBV6-5	-
ASSLVSSGDTQY	TRBV11-2	-
ASSVLLADHNEQF	TRBV9	-
ASSPSTQTGMAAETQY	TRBV5-4	-
ASSFDVSKSGSFKRNTGELF	TRBV27	-
ASGAGTSGPDTQY	TRBV12-5	-